The rows below give T cell receptor beta chains drawn from one sample of a study of shared clonotypes between healthy human individuals. Here immunoSEQ multiplex PCR was the method, and the copy in TCRdb shows in-frame clones only, minus some. The profile shows 2 million to 3 million clones, approximately 93% of them singletons. The sample consisted of naive CD4+ T cells from PBMCs. These receptors all come from a man aged 18 to 29 in good health. Some clones in this sample may be carry-over from other donors' samples. Each CDR3 is given with its conserved first and last residue. The D gene is left open where the match is weak. Expanded clones get a size class; other rows say once, few or many, or leave the size out.

clone size: NA; J gene: TRBJ2-7; D gene: TRBD2; V gene: TRBV28; CDR3 DNA: TGTGCCAGCAGGCCCGGGGGGTGGTCTTACGAGCAGTACTTC; CDR3 protein: CASRPGGWSYEQYF
clone size: NA; J gene: TRBJ2-7; D gene: TRBD2; V gene: TRBV12-5; CDR3 DNA: TGTGCTAGTGCCGACGGACTAGCGGGACGCATCTACGAGCAGTACTTC; CDR3 protein: CASADGLAGRIYEQYF
clone size: NA; J gene: TRBJ2-1; D gene: NA; V gene: TRBV5-1; CDR3 DNA: TGCGCCAGCAGCTTGATCCGGGTAACTCCAAATGAGCAGTTCTTC; CDR3 protein: CASSLIRVTPNEQFF
clone size: NA; J gene: TRBJ1-5; D gene: TRBD1; V gene: TRBV19; CDR3 DNA: TGTGCCAGTAGTATCCGGACAGGGGGCGCGGGACAGCCCCAGCATTTT; CDR3 protein: CASSIRTGGAGQPQHF
clone size: NA; J gene: TRBJ2-1; D gene: NA; V gene: TRBV29-1; CDR3 DNA: TGCAGCGGGGGCGGGAAGCTGTTGAATGAGCAGTTCTTC; CDR3 protein: CSGGGKLLNEQFF
clone size: NA; J gene: TRBJ2-1; D gene: NA; V gene: TRBV7-2; CDR3 DNA: TGTGCCAGCAGCTCCCAAAGTCCGGAATACAATGAGCAGTTCTTC; CDR3 protein: CASSSQSPEYNEQFF
clone size: NA; J gene: TRBJ2-7; D gene: NA; V gene: TRBV7-2; CDR3 DNA: TGTGCCAGCAGCCATCCCGGGACTTTGACCTACGAGCAGTACTTC; CDR3 protein: CASSHPGTLTYEQYF
clone size: NA; J gene: TRBJ2-6; D gene: TRBD1; V gene: TRBV11-3; CDR3 DNA: TGTGCCAGCAGCCGAGGACAGGGCTCTGGGGCCAACGTCCTGACTTTC; CDR3 protein: CASSRGQGSGANVLTF
clone size: once; J gene: TRBJ2-1; D gene: NA; V gene: TRBV2; CDR3 DNA: TGTGCCACGAGCGCGGGGTACAATGAGCAGTTCTTC; CDR3 protein: CATSAGYNEQFF
clone size: once; J gene: TRBJ2-2; D gene: TRBD2; V gene: TRBV5-1; CDR3 DNA: TGCGCCAGCAGCTTGCCTAGCGGGGGCGACACCGGGGAGCTGTTTTTT; CDR3 protein: CASSLPSGGDTGELFF
clone size: NA; J gene: TRBJ2-5; D gene: TRBD2; V gene: TRBV28; CDR3 DNA: TGTGCCAGCAGTTCGGGGGGAGGGACCCAGTACTTC; CDR3 protein: CASSSGGGTQYF
clone size: NA; J gene: TRBJ2-5; D gene: NA; V gene: TRBV30; CDR3 DNA: TGTGCCTGGAGTGTAGCAGGGAGGAGAGAGACCCAGTACTTC; CDR3 protein: CAWSVAGRRETQYF
clone size: NA; J gene: TRBJ1-1; D gene: NA; V gene: TRBV6-1; CDR3 DNA: TGTGCCAGCAGTGACGGGACACCGCCACGTGACACTGAAGCTTTCTTT; CDR3 protein: CASSDGTPPRDTEAFF
clone size: NA; J gene: TRBJ2-7; D gene: NA; V gene: TRBV18; CDR3 DNA: TGTGCCAGCTCACCCAGGGAGTCGTACGAGCAGTACTTC; CDR3 protein: CASSPRESYEQYF
clone size: NA; J gene: TRBJ2-1; D gene: TRBD1; V gene: TRBV5-6; CDR3 DNA: TGTGCCAGCAGCACCTTGGACAGGGGGCGCCTTAGTGAGCAGTTCTTC; CDR3 protein: CASSTLDRGRLSEQFF
clone size: NA; J gene: TRBJ1-1; D gene: TRBD1; V gene: TRBV2; CDR3 DNA: TGTGCCATAGGGACAGGGCTGCACACTGAAGCTTTCTTT; CDR3 protein: CAIGTGLHTEAFF